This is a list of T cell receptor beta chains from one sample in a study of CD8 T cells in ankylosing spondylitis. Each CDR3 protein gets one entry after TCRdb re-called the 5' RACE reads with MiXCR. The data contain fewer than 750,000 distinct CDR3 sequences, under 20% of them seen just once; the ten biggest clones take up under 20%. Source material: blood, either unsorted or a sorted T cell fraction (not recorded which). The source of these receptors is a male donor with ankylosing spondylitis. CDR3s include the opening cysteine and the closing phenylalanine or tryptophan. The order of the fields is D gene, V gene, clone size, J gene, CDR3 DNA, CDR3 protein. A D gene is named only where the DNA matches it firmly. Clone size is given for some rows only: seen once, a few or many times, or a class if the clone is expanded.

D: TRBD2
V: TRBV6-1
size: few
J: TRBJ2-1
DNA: TGTGCCAGCAACCGACGGCGAGCGGGGGGCCACAATGAGCAGTTCTTC
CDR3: CASNRRRAGGHNEQFF

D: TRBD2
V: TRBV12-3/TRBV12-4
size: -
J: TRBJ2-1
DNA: TGTGCCAGCAGGGACGGGGACTATTCTAATGAGCAGTTCTTC
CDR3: CASRDGDYSNEQFF

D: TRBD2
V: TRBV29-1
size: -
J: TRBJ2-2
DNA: TGCAGCGTCCTACTAGCGGGAGGGATTTCCGGGGAGCTGTTTTTT
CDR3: CSVLLAGGISGELFF

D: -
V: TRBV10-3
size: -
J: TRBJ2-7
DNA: TGTGCCATCAGTGAGTTAGGCGGGACGGGTTCCTACGAGCAGTACTTC
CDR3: CAISELGGTGSYEQYF

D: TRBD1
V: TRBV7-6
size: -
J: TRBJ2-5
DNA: TGTGCCAGCAGCTTAGCCCCCGGACAGGGCCAAGAGACCCAGTACTTC
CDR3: CASSLAPGQGQETQYF

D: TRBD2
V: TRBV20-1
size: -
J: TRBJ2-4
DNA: TGCAGTGCTAGGATAGTAGCGGGAGGGCCCCATAATAACCAAGCCAAAAACATTCAGTACTTC
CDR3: CSARIVAGGPHNNQAKNIQYF

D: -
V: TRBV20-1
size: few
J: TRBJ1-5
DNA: TGCAGTGCCGGGCAGGGAGGCAATCAGCCCCAGCATTTT
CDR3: CSAGQGGNQPQHF

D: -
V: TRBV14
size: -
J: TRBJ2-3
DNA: TGTGCCAGCAGCTCCATAGCGGACCACACAGATACGCAGTATTTT
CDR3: CASSSIADHTDTQYF

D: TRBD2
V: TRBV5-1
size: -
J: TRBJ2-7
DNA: TGCGCCAGCAGCTTGGTTGCTAGCGGGGGCTACGAGCAGTACTTC
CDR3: CASSLVASGGYEQYF

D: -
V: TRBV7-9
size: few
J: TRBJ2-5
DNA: TGTGCCAGCAGCCCGACGGATCGGGTGGTAGAGACCCAGTACTTC
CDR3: CASSPTDRVVETQYF

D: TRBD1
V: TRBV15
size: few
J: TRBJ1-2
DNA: TGTGCCACCAGCAGAGCCAGGGGGGACTATGGCTACACCTTC
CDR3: CATSRARGDYGYTF

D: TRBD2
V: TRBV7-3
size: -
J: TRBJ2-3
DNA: TGTGCCAGCAGCTTGGGACTAGCGGGGTTCACAGATACGCAGTATTTT
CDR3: CASSLGLAGFTDTQYF

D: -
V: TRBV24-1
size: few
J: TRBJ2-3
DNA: TGTGCCACCAGGGACTACCTCACAGATACGCAGTATTTT
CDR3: CATRDYLTDTQYF